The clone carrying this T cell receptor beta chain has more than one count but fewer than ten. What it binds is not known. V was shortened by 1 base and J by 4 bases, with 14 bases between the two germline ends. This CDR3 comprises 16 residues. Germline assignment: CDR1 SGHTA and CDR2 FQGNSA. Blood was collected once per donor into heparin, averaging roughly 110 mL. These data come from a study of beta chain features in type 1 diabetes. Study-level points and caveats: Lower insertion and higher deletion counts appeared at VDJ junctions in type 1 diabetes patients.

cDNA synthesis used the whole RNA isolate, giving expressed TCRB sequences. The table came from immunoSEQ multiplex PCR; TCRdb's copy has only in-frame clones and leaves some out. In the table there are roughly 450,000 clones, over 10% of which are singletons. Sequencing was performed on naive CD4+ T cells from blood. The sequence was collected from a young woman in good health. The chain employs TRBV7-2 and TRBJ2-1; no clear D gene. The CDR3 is CASSLVASRVYNEQFF. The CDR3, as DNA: TGTGCCAGCAGCTTAGTAGCTAGTAGGGTTTACAATGAGCAGTTCTTC.